The rows below give T cell receptor beta chains drawn from one sample of a study of a mutant IDH1 vaccine in newly diagnosed glioma. These receptors have no known antigen. Profiled with immunoSEQ multiplex PCR; TCRdb holds only in-frame clones, not every one. The table records tens of thousands of clones, about 65% of them present only once. The starting material was peripheral blood mononuclear cells (PBMCs), obtained from a glioma patient whose treatment included an IDH1 peptide vaccine. These receptors all come from a man aged 40-55 years with glioma. Some clones in this sample may be carry-over from other donors' samples. The CDR3 runs from the conserved cysteine through the conserved F or W. Each record gives: D gene, J gene, V gene, clone size, CDR3 protein, CDR3 DNA. The D gene is left open where the match is weak. Size values are once, few and many counts, or a class for expanded clones, and some rows have none.

d_gene: -
j_gene: TRBJ2-6
v_gene: TRBV29-1
abundance: once
CDR3aa: CSVVVYSGANVLTF
CDR3nt: TGCAGCGTTGTAGTTTACTCTGGGGCCAACGTCCTGACTTTC

d_gene: -
j_gene: TRBJ2-5
v_gene: TRBV30
abundance: -
CDR3aa: CAWRPRGADETQYF
CDR3nt: TGTGCCTGGAGACCCCGAGGGGCCGATGAGACCCAGTACTTC

d_gene: -
j_gene: TRBJ2-1
v_gene: TRBV29-1
abundance: -
CDR3aa: CSVVGVLGNEQFF
CDR3nt: TGCAGCGTTGTAGGGGTGCTGGGCAATGAGCAGTTCTTC

d_gene: -
j_gene: TRBJ1-3
v_gene: TRBV14
abundance: -
CDR3aa: CASSHRQTPGNTIYF
CDR3nt: TGTGCCAGCAGCCACCGACAAACTCCTGGAAACACCATATATTTT

d_gene: -
j_gene: TRBJ1-6
v_gene: TRBV7-2
abundance: once
CDR3aa: CASSLPPYQGLESPLHF
CDR3nt: TGTGCCAGCAGCTTACCGCCTTACCAGGGCTTGGAATCACCCCTCCACTTT

d_gene: -
j_gene: TRBJ2-7
v_gene: TRBV6-1
abundance: few
CDR3aa: CASSEVRGPTYEQYF
CDR3nt: TGTGCCAGCAGTGAAGTTCGGGGGCCTACCTACGAGCAGTACTTC

d_gene: TRBD1
j_gene: TRBJ2-5
v_gene: TRBV5-4
abundance: -
CDR3aa: CASSQQGAGETQYF
CDR3nt: TGTGCCAGCAGTCAACAGGGGGCGGGGGAGACCCAGTACTTC

d_gene: TRBD1
j_gene: TRBJ1-5
v_gene: TRBV12-5
abundance: many
CDR3aa: CASGLGDRVLQPQHF
CDR3nt: TGTGCTAGTGGCCTCGGAGACAGGGTTTTGCAGCCCCAGCATTTT

d_gene: -
j_gene: TRBJ1-3
v_gene: TRBV6-5
abundance: -
CDR3aa: CASRRELAGNTIYF
CDR3nt: TGTGCCAGCCGCAGGGAACTCGCTGGAAACACCATATATTTT

d_gene: TRBD1
j_gene: TRBJ2-6
v_gene: TRBV7-9
abundance: once
CDR3aa: CAAGQGSSGANVLTF
CDR3nt: TGTGCCGCCGGACAGGGGAGCTCTGGGGCCAACGTCCTGACTTTC

d_gene: -
j_gene: TRBJ2-7
v_gene: TRBV5-6
abundance: -
CDR3aa: CASSLVGRKSEQYF
CDR3nt: TGTGCCAGCAGCTTGGTCGGCAGGAAGTCCGAGCAGTACTTC

d_gene: -
j_gene: TRBJ2-2
v_gene: TRBV25-1
abundance: -
CDR3aa: CASSPGELFF
CDR3nt: TGTGCCAGCAGCCCCGGGGAGCTGTTTTTT

d_gene: -
j_gene: TRBJ2-7
v_gene: TRBV7-2
abundance: -
CDR3aa: CASSLGAEPSYEQYF
CDR3nt: TGTGCCAGCAGCTTAGGGGCCGAACCCTCCTACGAGCAGTACTTC

d_gene: TRBD1
j_gene: TRBJ1-2
v_gene: TRBV19
abundance: -
CDR3aa: CASSPPRQGGNYGYTF
CDR3nt: TGTGCCAGTAGTCCCCCCCGACAGGGTGGCAACTATGGCTACACCTTC

d_gene: -
j_gene: TRBJ2-7
v_gene: TRBV18
abundance: -
CDR3aa: CASSPTGQGEQYF
CDR3nt: TGTGCCAGCTCACCGACAGGCCAGGGGGAGCAGTACTTC

d_gene: -
j_gene: TRBJ1-2
v_gene: TRBV19
abundance: medium-sized
CDR3aa: CASSWSLDKGYTF
CDR3nt: TGTGCCAGTAGTTGGTCCCTTGACAAAGGCTACACCTTC

d_gene: -
j_gene: TRBJ1-1
v_gene: TRBV6-5
abundance: few
CDR3aa: CASHRARQKNTEAFF
CDR3nt: TGTGCCAGCCACCGCGCCCGGCAGAAGAACACTGAAGCTTTCTTT

d_gene: -
j_gene: TRBJ1-2
v_gene: TRBV5-1
abundance: -
CDR3aa: CASSSLVWGVTGSFYGYTF
CDR3nt: TGCGCCAGCAGCAGCTTGGTTTGGGGGGTAACAGGGAGCTTCTATGGCTACACCTTC

d_gene: -
j_gene: TRBJ1-4
v_gene: TRBV27
abundance: -
CDR3aa: CASRGTATNEKLFF
CDR3nt: TGTGCCAGCAGGGGCACCGCAACTAATGAAAAACTGTTTTTT

d_gene: -
j_gene: TRBJ1-1
v_gene: TRBV5-4
abundance: -
CDR3aa: CASRPRGGENTEAFF
CDR3nt: TGTGCCAGCAGGCCCCGGGGGGGGGAGAACACTGAAGCTTTCTTT

d_gene: TRBD1
j_gene: TRBJ1-1
v_gene: TRBV5-1
abundance: few
CDR3aa: CASSFNTGTGGTEAFF
CDR3nt: TGCGCCAGCAGCTTCAACACCGGGACAGGGGGCACTGAAGCTTTCTTT

d_gene: -
j_gene: TRBJ2-2
v_gene: TRBV4-1
abundance: -
CDR3aa: CASSQDGPGTGELFF
CDR3nt: TGCGCCAGCAGCCAAGATGGGCCCGGCACCGGGGAGCTGTTTTTT

d_gene: -
j_gene: TRBJ1-2
v_gene: TRBV5-1
abundance: once
CDR3aa: CASSTHGSTAYYGYTF
CDR3nt: TGCGCCAGCTCAACCCATGGGAGTACAGCTTACTATGGCTACACCTTC

d_gene: TRBD1
j_gene: TRBJ1-2
v_gene: TRBV15
abundance: -
CDR3aa: CATSRGTGGNYGYTF
CDR3nt: TGTGCCACCAGCAGAGGGACAGGGGGAAACTATGGCTACACCTTC

d_gene: -
j_gene: TRBJ2-5
v_gene: TRBV6-5
abundance: medium-sized
CDR3aa: CASSYSSSLRETQYF
CDR3nt: TGTGCCAGCAGTTACTCGTCATCACTACGAGAGACCCAGTACTTC

d_gene: -
j_gene: TRBJ1-2
v_gene: TRBV20-1
abundance: -
CDR3aa: CSAKNLYGYTF
CDR3nt: TGCAGTGCTAAAAACCTCTATGGCTACACCTTC

d_gene: -
j_gene: TRBJ1-3
v_gene: TRBV6-5
abundance: -
CDR3aa: CASSYSDPTIGNTIYF
CDR3nt: TGTGCCAGCAGTTACTCGGATCCCACGATTGGAAACACCATATATTTT

d_gene: TRBD1
j_gene: TRBJ1-1
v_gene: TRBV7-2
abundance: -
CDR3aa: CASMRGRGGGAFF
CDR3nt: TGTGCCAGCATGAGGGGGCGCGGAGGTGGCGCTTTCTTT

d_gene: TRBD2
j_gene: TRBJ2-1
v_gene: TRBV4-1
abundance: -
CDR3aa: CASSQETRGALDEQFF
CDR3nt: TGCGCCAGCAGCCAAGAGACGCGGGGGGCTTTGGACGAGCAGTTCTTC

d_gene: TRBD1
j_gene: TRBJ1-6
v_gene: TRBV6-1
abundance: few
CDR3aa: CASTTRDRPSSPLHF
CDR3nt: TGTGCCAGCACTACGAGGGACAGGCCATCATCACCCCTCCACTTT

d_gene: TRBD1
j_gene: TRBJ2-5
v_gene: TRBV2
abundance: -
CDR3aa: CASSEGQGQETQYF
CDR3nt: TGTGCCAGCAGTGAAGGACAGGGGCAAGAGACCCAGTACTTC

d_gene: -
j_gene: TRBJ2-7
v_gene: TRBV5-1
abundance: -
CDR3aa: CASSLVAQSSYEQYF
CDR3nt: TGCGCCAGCAGCTTGGTAGCACAGAGCTCCTACGAGCAGTACTTC

d_gene: -
j_gene: TRBJ1-2
v_gene: TRBV29-1
abundance: few
CDR3aa: CSVEVDMVYGYTF
CDR3nt: TGCAGCGTTGAGGTGGACATGGTCTATGGCTACACCTTC

d_gene: -
j_gene: TRBJ2-7
v_gene: TRBV6-1
abundance: -
CDR3aa: CASRARVSPYEQYF
CDR3nt: TGTGCCAGCAGGGCCCGGGTTAGCCCCTACGAGCAGTACTTC

d_gene: TRBD1
j_gene: TRBJ1-5
v_gene: TRBV2
abundance: few
CDR3aa: CASRGGGTGEGQPQHF
CDR3nt: TGTGCCAGCAGGGGAGGGGGGACAGGGGAAGGACAGCCCCAGCATTTT

d_gene: -
j_gene: TRBJ1-3
v_gene: TRBV5-1
abundance: once
CDR3aa: CASSLETASSGNTIYF
CDR3nt: TGCGCCAGCAGCTTGGAGACCGCCAGCTCTGGAAACACCATATATTTT